A selection of T cell receptor beta chains follows, all from one sample in a study of blood T cell repertoires in COVID-19. TCRdb's copy holds only in-frame clones and misses some; the assay was immunoSEQ multiplex PCR. In the table there are about 260,000 clones, around nine tenths of which are singletons. The sample taken for sequencing was peripheral blood. The source of these receptors is a man between 35 and 55 years old who had recovered from COVID-19. CDR3s include the opening cysteine and the closing phenylalanine or tryptophan. Fields, in order: J gene, D gene, clone size, V gene, CDR3 protein, CDR3 DNA. The D gene is left open where the match is weak. A row's size may be missing; if present it is once, few, many or a size class.

TRBJ1-2 | - | - | TRBV3-1/TRBV3-2 | CASSQKGRLYGYTF | TGTGCCAGCAGCCAAAAGGGGCGCCTCTATGGCTACACCTTC
TRBJ2-5 | TRBD2 | - | TRBV27 | CASSRTVGGRSQYF | TGTGCCAGCAGCCGGACGGTTGGCGGGAGATCGCAATACTTC
TRBJ2-2 | - | - | TRBV7-3 | CASSPRPWGRTTGELFF | TGTGCCAGCAGCCCCCGGCCGTGGGGGCGTACCACCGGGGAGCTGTTTTTT
TRBJ2-7 | - | - | TRBV19 | CASSGRGEYEQYF | TGTGCCAGTAGTGGCCGGGGTGAGTACGAGCAGTACTTC
TRBJ2-3 | - | - | TRBV29-1 | CSVNRSPTDTQYF | TGCAGCGTGAACAGGAGTCCCACAGATACGCAGTATTTT
TRBJ2-5 | TRBD1 | - | TRBV5-8 | CASSRDSEETQYF | TGTGCCAGCAGCCGGGACAGTGAAGAGACCCAGTACTTC
TRBJ1-5 | - | - | TRBV2 | CASRALSSSQPQHF | TGTGCCAGCAGAGCACTGTCGAGTAGTCAGCCCCAGCATTTT
TRBJ1-6 | TRBD1 | - | TRBV5-1 | CASSLGTEGPPLHF | TGCGCCAGCAGCTTAGGGACAGAGGGCCCCCCCCTCCACTTT
TRBJ1-5 | TRBD1 | many | TRBV5-8 | CASSLGDRGPGNQPQHF | TGTGCCAGCAGCTTGGGGGACAGGGGGCCGGGCAATCAGCCCCAGCATTTT
TRBJ1-2 | - | - | TRBV4-3 | CASSLGTRIEDNYGYTF | TGCGCCAGCAGCCTCGGGACAAGGATTGAGGATAACTATGGCTACACCTTC
TRBJ2-7 | - | - | TRBV11-2 | CASSLVGGGSYEQYF | TGTGCCAGCAGCTTAGTCGGGGGAGGCTCCTACGAGCAGTACTTC
TRBJ1-5 | TRBD1 | - | TRBV3-1/TRBV3-2 | CASSHQGGHQPQHF | TGTGCCAGCAGCCATCAGGGGGGTCACCAGCCCCAGCATTTT
TRBJ1-5 | - | - | TRBV9 | CASSDTGTNQPQHF | TGTGCCAGCAGCGATACGGGAACCAATCAGCCCCAGCATTTT
TRBJ1-2 | - | - | TRBV3-1/TRBV3-2 | CASSRPVGRNGYTF | TGTGCCAGCAGCCGCCCGGTGGGGCGGAATGGCTACACCTTC
TRBJ2-3 | TRBD1 | - | TRBV5-4 | CASSLPSRDRVGDTQYF | TGTGCCAGCAGCTTGCCGTCCCGGGACAGGGTTGGAGATACGCAGTATTTT
TRBJ2-7 | - | - | TRBV7-2 | CASSSEGAGGYEQYF | TGTGCCAGCAGCTCCGAGGGAGCCGGGGGATACGAGCAGTACTTC
TRBJ1-2 | - | once | TRBV21-1 | CASSKSGQSRNYGYTF | TGTGCCAGCAGCAAAAGTGGACAGTCTCGAAACTATGGCTACACCTTC
TRBJ2-4 | - | - | TRBV13 | CASSSTIRKNIQYF | TGTGCCAGCAGCTCGACAATTCGCAAAAACATTCAGTACTTC
TRBJ2-1 | TRBD2 | - | TRBV6-2/TRBV6-3 | CASSLVAGNNEQFF | TGTGCCAGCAGTTTGGTAGCGGGAAACAATGAGCAGTTCTTC
TRBJ2-7 | - | once | TRBV2 | CATIVQGEQYF | TGTGCCACAATCGTCCAGGGCGAGCAGTACTTC
TRBJ2-7 | - | - | TRBV7-9 | CASSPPGFHEQYF | TGTGCCAGCAGCCCCCCAGGGTTCCACGAGCAGTACTTC
TRBJ1-2 | - | - | TRBV5-1 | CASSFSGDYGYTF | TGCGCCAGCAGCTTCAGCGGGGACTATGGCTACACCTTC
TRBJ2-1 | - | - | TRBV5-4 | CASSLEGERPYNEQFF | TGTGCCAGCAGCTTGGAGGGGGAGCGTCCGTACAATGAGCAGTTCTTC
TRBJ1-4 | TRBD1 | - | TRBV9 | CASSVGEGAREKLFF | TGTGCCAGCAGCGTAGGAGAGGGGGCGAGAGAAAAACTGTTTTTT
TRBJ1-5 | - | once | TRBV19 | CATQVLNSNQPQHF | TGTGCCACACAGGTCCTGAATAGCAATCAGCCCCAGCATTTT
TRBJ1-2 | TRBD1 | - | TRBV19 | CARTGVGYGYTF | TGTGCCAGGACAGGGGTCGGATATGGCTACACCTTC
TRBJ2-5 | TRBD1 | - | TRBV7-3 | CASSPGTGGETQYF | TGTGCCAGCAGCCCGGGGACAGGGGGGGAGACCCAGTACTTC
TRBJ2-3 | TRBD2 | - | TRBV7-2 | CASSFGGRKYF | TGTGCCAGCAGCTTTGGCGGGAGAAAGTATTTT
TRBJ2-5 | TRBD2 | - | TRBV19 | CASSPTSGGPQETQYF | TGTGCCAGTAGTCCGACTAGCGGGGGCCCTCAAGAGACCCAGTACTTC
TRBJ1-6 | TRBD1 | - | TRBV5-1 | CASSAGQGGSPLHF | TGCGCCAGCAGCGCGGGACAGGGGGGCTCACCCCTCCACTTT
TRBJ1-1 | - | - | TRBV2 | CASSGTLSGTRNTEAFF | TGTGCCAGCAGTGGGACCCTTTCCGGGACAAGGAACACTGAAGCTTTCTTT
TRBJ2-1 | TRBD2 | - | TRBV4-2 | CASSRSGGPNEQFF | TGTGCCAGCAGCCGCTCGGGAGGGCCCAATGAGCAGTTCTTC
TRBJ1-2 | TRBD1 | few | TRBV7-9 | CASSLGTGHYGYTF | TGTGCCAGCAGCTTAGGGACAGGCCATTATGGCTACACCTTC
TRBJ2-1 | TRBD2 | - | TRBV6-2/TRBV6-3 | CASSYSRLAGMVDEQFF | TGTGCCAGCAGTTACTCCCGACTAGCAGGGATGGTAGATGAGCAGTTCTTC
TRBJ1-2 | - | once | TRBV6-5 | CASSSLIRRNGYTF | TGTGCCAGCAGTTCTCTTATCCGGCGGAATGGCTACACCTTC
TRBJ1-1 | - | - | TRBV29-1 | CSVAPRTVTRTRLNTEAFF | TGCAGCGTCGCTCCTCGGACAGTCACAAGGACCAGGTTGAACACTGAAGCTTTCTTT
TRBJ2-3 | - | - | TRBV6-6 | CASREAGPTDTQYF | TGTGCCAGCAGAGAGGCGGGTCCCACAGATACGCAGTATTTT
TRBJ2-7 | - | - | TRBV7-3 | CASSASVNSYEQYF | TGTGCCAGCAGCGCATCAGTGAACTCCTACGAGCAGTACTTC
TRBJ1-5 | TRBD1 | - | TRBV27 | CASSSQGLQPQHF | TGTGCCAGCAGTTCACAGGGGTTACAGCCCCAGCATTTT
TRBJ1-6 | - | few | TRBV3-1/TRBV3-2 | CASSPYGGFDPLHF | TGTGCCAGCAGCCCTTACGGGGGGTTTGATCCCCTCCACTTT
TRBJ2-7 | TRBD2 | - | TRBV6-2/TRBV6-3 | CASSTSGGAIAQYF | TGTGCCAGCAGCACTAGCGGGGGGGCCATCGCGCAGTACTTC
TRBJ2-2 | - | few | TRBV7-2 | CASSFHDSGSTGELFF | TGTGCCAGCAGCTTCCATGACTCTGGGAGCACCGGGGAGCTGTTTTTT
TRBJ2-2 | TRBD2 | - | TRBV9 | CASSLGLGVNTGELFF | TGTGCCAGCAGCTTGGGACTAGGGGTAAACACCGGGGAGCTGTTTTTT
TRBJ2-7 | TRBD2 | - | TRBV5-1 | CASSYLAGGNYEQYF | TGCGCCAGCAGCTACCTAGCGGGAGGCAACTACGAGCAGTACTTC
TRBJ1-2 | - | - | TRBV7-8 | CASSVSGHGYTF | TGTGCCAGCAGCGTTTCGGGACACGGCTACACCTTC
TRBJ2-5 | - | - | TRBV13 | CASSPQGGDGDETQYF | TGTGCCAGCAGCCCCCAGGGCGGGGACGGGGATGAGACCCAGTACTTC
TRBJ1-2 | TRBD1 | few | TRBV19 | CASSISGQGGGYGYTF | TGTGCCAGTAGTATCTCTGGACAGGGAGGTGGCTATGGCTACACCTTC
TRBJ1-4 | - | - | TRBV4-1 | CASSRPTVTTNEKLFF | TGCGCCAGCAGCCGGCCGACAGTTACAACTAATGAAAAACTGTTTTTT
TRBJ2-2 | - | - | TRBV11-3 | CASRLPPVLELFF | TGTGCCAGCAGGTTACCCCCAGTTTTGGAGCTGTTTTTT
TRBJ2-1 | TRBD2 | - | TRBV24-1 | CATVEGSGRALYNEQFF | TGTGCCACCGTCGAGGGTAGCGGGAGGGCCTTATACAATGAGCAGTTCTTC
TRBJ2-5 | - | - | TRBV3-1/TRBV3-2 | CASSHLRETQYF | TGTGCCAGCAGCCATCTGCGAGAGACCCAGTACTTC
TRBJ2-1 | TRBD2 | - | TRBV9 | CASSVGLAGNNEQFF | TGTGCCAGCAGCGTAGGGCTAGCGGGGAACAATGAGCAGTTCTTC
TRBJ1-2 | - | - | TRBV29-1 | CSALGERGYTF | TGCAGCGCTCTAGGGGAAAGAGGCTACACCTTC
TRBJ1-2 | TRBD1 | - | TRBV19 | CASRKIIQGPSYGYTF | TGTGCCAGTAGGAAGATCATACAGGGGCCGAGCTATGGCTACACCTTC
TRBJ1-2 | TRBD1 | - | TRBV2 | CASSDDRGQGYTF | TGTGCCAGCAGCGACGACAGGGGGCAAGGCTACACCTTC